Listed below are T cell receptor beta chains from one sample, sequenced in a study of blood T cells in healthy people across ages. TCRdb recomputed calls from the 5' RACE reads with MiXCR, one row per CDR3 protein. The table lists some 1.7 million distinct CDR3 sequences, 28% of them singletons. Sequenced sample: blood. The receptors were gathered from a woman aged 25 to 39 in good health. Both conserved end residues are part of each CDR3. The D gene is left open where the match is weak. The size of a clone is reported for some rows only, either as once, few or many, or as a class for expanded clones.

CSAGGGAGGPYNEQFF	TGCAGTGCTGGGGGCGGAGCGGGAGGTCCCTACAATGAGCAGTTCTTC	TRBD2	TRBV20-1	TRBJ2-1	many
CSVMLWRGGNNEQFF	TGCAGTGTCATGTTATGGCGGGGGGGGAACAATGAGCAGTTCTTC	TRBD2	TRBV20-1	TRBJ2-1	many
CASTPTVRPTEAFF	TGTGCCAGCACCCCAACTGTTCGGCCCACTGAAGCTTTCTTT	NA	TRBV7-2	TRBJ1-1	NA
CASSEGAAQETQYF	TGTGCCAGCAGCGAGGGGGCAGCCCAAGAGACCCAGTACTTC	TRBD1	TRBV2	TRBJ2-5	NA
CSAPVGGSYNEQFF	TGCAGTGCCCCGGTGGGGGGTTCCTACAATGAGCAGTTCTTC	NA	TRBV20-1	TRBJ2-1	NA
CSAWGLAGGGEDTQYF	TGCAGTGCTTGGGGACTAGCGGGGGGAGGAGAAGATACGCAGTATTTT	TRBD2	TRBV20-1	TRBJ2-3	few
CASSLDAGQVKYEQYF	TGCGCCAGCAGCTTGGACGCAGGTCAGGTGAAGTACGAGCAGTACTTC	NA	TRBV5-1	TRBJ2-7	many
CATIWRPVAEQYF	TGTGCCACGATCTGGCGCCCCGTCGCCGAGCAGTACTTC	NA	TRBV7-3	TRBJ2-7	few
CASSGLRLAGTEQFF	TGTGCCAGCAGTGGTTTGAGACTAGCGGGAACTGAGCAGTTCTTC	TRBD2	TRBV6-1	TRBJ2-1	once
CASSSRWTNHTDTQYF	TGTGCCAGCAGCTCCCGGTGGACAAATCACACAGATACGCAGTATTTT	NA	TRBV7-4	TRBJ2-3	few
CAIRDSDSNQPQHF	TGTGCCATCCGGGACAGCGATAGCAATCAGCCCCAGCATTTT	TRBD1	TRBV10-3	TRBJ1-5	few
CASSVEQGGVETQYF	TGTGCCAGCAGCGTCGAACAGGGAGGTGTGGAGACCCAGTACTTC	NA	TRBV9	TRBJ2-5	NA
CAARGPSDTQYF	TGTGCCGCCAGAGGGCCATCGGACACCCAGTACTTC	NA	TRBV24-1	TRBJ2-5	NA
CASSFSENTNTDTQYF	TGCGCCAGCAGCTTCTCCGAAAATACCAACACAGATACGCAGTATTTT	NA	TRBV5-1	TRBJ2-3	few
CASRGTGGLNIQYF	TGTGCCAGCAGGGGGACAGGGGGCTTGAACATTCAGTACTTC	TRBD1	TRBV12-3/TRBV12-4	TRBJ2-4	few
CASSAKTATNEKLFF	TGTGCCAGCAGTGCTAAGACAGCAACTAATGAAAAACTGTTTTTT	NA	TRBV25-1	TRBJ1-4	NA
CSGIGSNQPQHF	TGCAGTGGTATCGGAAGCAATCAGCCCCAGCATTTT	NA	TRBV20-1	TRBJ1-5	few
CASSTPGQGDEQYF	TGTGCCAGCAGTACGCCGGGACAGGGGGACGAGCAGTACTTC	TRBD1	TRBV28	TRBJ2-7	few
CASSQSSPSRAKNIQYF	TGCGCCAGCAGTCAATCTTCCCCCTCACGGGCCAAAAACATTCAGTACTTC	NA	TRBV23-1	TRBJ2-4	NA
CASSQDAGYGYTF	TGTGCCAGCAGTCAGGATGCTGGCTATGGCTACACCTTC	NA	TRBV4-3	TRBJ1-2	many
CASSQDKYYTEAFF	TGCGCCAGCAGCCAAGATAAATATTACACTGAAGCTTTCTTT	NA	TRBV4-3	TRBJ1-1	NA
CASSLTHRNEQFF	TGTGCCAGCAGCTTAACTCACCGCAATGAGCAGTTCTTC	NA	TRBV7-3	TRBJ2-1	few
CGSSQDHNEQFF	TGTGGCAGCAGCCAAGATCACAATGAGCAGTTCTTC	NA	TRBV4-2	TRBJ2-1	NA
CASGQDSEGGPGYTF	TGTGCCAGCGGCCAAGATAGCGAGGGGGGACCTGGCTACACCTTC	NA	TRBV3-1	TRBJ1-2	NA
CASSLVAVRGTEAFF	TGTGCCAGCAGCTTAGTGGCAGTTCGGGGCACTGAAGCTTTCTTT	NA	TRBV7-2	TRBJ1-1	few
CATSDLRQGEKLFF	TGTGCCACCAGTGATTTGCGACAGGGTGAAAAACTGTTTTTT	TRBD1	TRBV24-1	TRBJ1-4	NA